The 29 T cell receptor beta chains below were found in one sample sequenced in a study of T cell responses to AZD1222 COVID-19 vaccine. Sequencing was performed with immunoSEQ multiplex PCR; in TCRdb, only in-frame clones are kept and a portion is missing. The sample yields 100,000 to 150,000 clones, approximately 88% seen once. The sample here was peripheral blood, taken on day 0 of AZD1222 vaccination. The receptor set was obtained from an adult in good health.

This chain joins TRBV13 and TRBJ1-1; D unclear. Trimming removed 3 bases from V and 2 bases from J, with 10 bases in between. Germline lookup yields CDR1 PRHDT and CDR2 FYEKMQ (reference sequence). The CDR3 covers 14 residues. DNA of the CDR3: TGTGCCAGCAGCTTCCCACCTATTAACACTGAAGCTTTCTTT. Its translation is CASSFPPINTEAFF.

J is TRBJ1-4 and V is TRBV7-9, with 7 positions matching TRBD1. CDR3 length equals 14 residues. V lost 4 bases to trimming and J lost 8 bases; unmatched junction nucleotides: 7. Germline CDR1 and CDR2: SEHNR and FQNEAQ (reference sequence). The CDR3 DNA sequence: TGTGCCAGCAGCTACGACAGGGAGGTAGAAAAACTGTTTTTT. The encoded protein is CASSYDREVEKLFF.

The chain is built from TRBV19 and TRBJ2-1, with 8 bases lining up with TRBD2. The trim removed 8 bases at V and 9 bases at J, leaving 6 bases unmatched. The germline V gene encodes CDR1 LNHDA and CDR2 SQIVND (reference sequence). CDR3 length: 12 residues. CDR3 sequence (DNA): TGTGCCAGTCAGCGGGAGTCGGGTGAGCAGTTCTTC. This translates into CASQRESGEQFF.

The V and J genes are TRBV5-1 and TRBJ2-5, with 13 nucleotides matching TRBD2. This CDR3 has 16 amino acids. Germline values: CDR1 SGHRS, CDR2 YFSETQ. The J segment lost 4 bases and the V segment lost 3 bases, leaving 6 bases of the junction unmatched. CDR3 in amino acids: CASSSGLAGVGETQYF. CDR3 nucleotides: TGCGCCAGCAGCTCCGGACTAGCGGGAGTGGGAGAGACCCAGTACTTC.

The V and J genes are TRBV7-8 and TRBJ2-7, with 9 positions matching TRBD2. The V segment lost 5 bases and the J segment 5 bases; nucleotides outside the gene matches: 10. CDR1 and CDR2 from the germline V gene are SGHVS and FQNEAQ. CDR3 length: 15 residues. Written as DNA, the CDR3 is TGTGCCAGCAGCCCCTTTCCCGGGACTAGCAACGAGCAGTACTTC. Translated: CASSPFPGTSNEQYF.

The rearrangement uses TRBV6-5 and TRBJ1-1, with 8 bases fitting TRBD1. The CDR3 is made up of 13 amino acids. The germline gives CDR1 MNHEY, CDR2 SVGAGI. CDR3 residues: CGTGQGRHTEAFF. CDR3 nucleotides: TGTGGGACAGGACAGGGACGGCACACTGAAGCTTTCTTT.

V and J are TRBV7-9 and TRBJ1-3, with D perhaps matching TRBD1 (6 bases). Germline CDR1 and CDR2: SEHNR and FQNEAQ (reference sequence). The CDR3 extends over 17 amino acids. Trimming removed 4 bases from V and 2 bases from J, with 18 bases in between. CDR3 region: CASSSIQGNFAGNTIYF. As DNA, the CDR3 is TGTGCCAGCAGCTCAATACAGGGAAATTTCGCTGGAAACACCATATATTTT.

This rearrangement joins TRBV28 to TRBJ1-5; no definite D call. Trimming removed 3 bases at V and 8 bases at J, with 14 bases between. The germline CDR1 and CDR2 sequences are MDHEN and SYDVKM. The CDR3 spans 14 residues. The CDR3 loop reads CASSFYQTVEPQHF. CDR3 DNA sequence: TGTGCCAGCAGTTTTTACCAAACCGTGGAGCCCCAGCATTTT.

The chain uses TRBV27 and TRBJ2-1; TRBD1 matches 8 bases. CDR1 is MNHEY and CDR2 is SMNVEV in the germline V gene (reference sequence). CDR3 size: 14 residues. J was trimmed by 5 bases and V by 10 bases; bases with no gene match: 10. DNA of the CDR3: TGTGCCACCTTTGAGGGACAGGTAAACAATGAGCAGTTCTTC. Translated, it gives CATFEGQVNNEQFF.

V gene TRBV4-1 combines with J gene TRBJ2-7; 7 positions agree with TRBD1. This CDR3 comprises 15 residues. Germline loops: CDR1 MGHRA, CDR2 YSYEKL. With 1 base clipped from V and 2 bases from J, the junction kept 5 bases outside the gene matches. The CDR3 is CASSQADRSTYEQYF. CDR3 bases: TGCGCCAGCAGCCAAGCGGACAGGTCCACCTACGAGCAGTACTTC.

This chain joins TRBV10-3 and TRBJ2-1; a weak D match, TRBD1 (6 bases). Trimming took 6 bases from V and 2 from J, leaving 11 bases between them. The CDR3 has 14 residues. The germline V gene has CDR1 ENHRY and CDR2 SYGVKD. CDR3 residues: CAISQGHPYNEQFF. For the CDR3, the DNA is TGTGCCATCAGCCAGGGGCACCCCTACAATGAGCAGTTCTTC.

The chain uses TRBV7-9 and TRBJ1-3; unclear D gene. The CDR3 sequence is 15 residues long. From germline, CDR1 is SEHNR and CDR2 FQNEAQ (reference sequence). The V end was cut by 5 bases, the J end by 4 bases, with 15 bases between. Written as DNA, the CDR3 is TGTGCCAGCAGCCATGGGGAAGGGTCGGGAAACACCATATATTTT. This gives the protein CASSHGEGSGNTIYF.

The chain is built from TRBV20-1 and TRBJ1-1; D possibly corresponds to TRBD1 (5 bases). Germline CDR1 reads DFQATT; CDR2 reads SNEGSKA (reference sequence). Trimming removed 3 bases from V and 1 base from J, with 6 bases in between. This CDR3 has 12 residues. CDR3: CSASGGNTEAFF. The CDR3 nucleotides are TGCAGTGCTAGTGGGGGGAACACTGAAGCTTTCTTT.

The chain links TRBV4-1 to TRBJ2-3, with no clear D. The V gene lost 1 base and the J gene lost 2 bases, with 16 bases spanning the gap. Germline CDR1 reads MGHRA; CDR2 reads YSYEKL. The CDR3 runs to 17 residues. CDR3 coding DNA: TGCGCCAGCAGCCAAGTTGACATGGGATTCGTCACAGATACGCAGTATTTT. This gives the protein CASSQVDMGFVTDTQYF.

The chain links TRBV5-6 to TRBJ1-4; weak D call: TRBD1 (6 bases). V lost 1 base and J 7 bases, leaving 11 bases between the germline ends. The CDR3 sequence is 14 residues long. Germline V gives CDR1 SGHDT, CDR2 YYEEEE. CDR3 region: CASSLRGAGEKLFF. DNA for the CDR3: TGTGCCAGCAGCTTGCGGGGGGCCGGTGAAAAACTGTTTTTT.

The rearrangement links TRBV5-5 to TRBJ1-5; D uncertain. CDR1 is SGHKS, CDR2 YYEKEE, per germline (reference sequence). The CDR3 has 14 residues. The V and J ends lost 1 base and 4 bases respectively, with 9 bases between them. Here the CDR3 DNA reads TGTGCCAGCAGCTTGTACTGGAATAATCAGCCCCAGCATTTT. This codes for CASSLYWNNQPQHF. The variable domain in full, with the rest retrieved from reference TRBV5-5 and TRBJ1-5, is DAGVTQSPTHLIKTRGQQVTLRCSPISGHKSVSWYQQVLGQGPQFIFQYYEKEERGRGNFPDRFSARQFPNYSSELNVNALLLGDSALYLCASSLYWNNQPQHFGDGTRLSIL.

This clone has just a few counts. The V call is TRBV4-3, the J call TRBJ1-2; TRBD1 aligns across 7 bases. The germline V gene has CDR1 LGHNA and CDR2 YSLEER. The CDR3 totals 16 residues. Unmatched junction bases numbered 10, after V lost 3 bases and J lost 3 bases. CDR3 protein: CASSQAPGQAYYGYTF. The CDR3 nucleotides read TGCGCCAGCAGCCAGGCCCCAGGACAGGCCTACTATGGCTACACCTTC.

The chain uses TRBV5-1 and TRBJ2-3, with 13 bases fitting TRBD2. CDR1 is SGHRS, CDR2 YFSETQ, per germline. Trimming removed 7 bases from V and 3 bases from J; junction bases left unmatched: 5. The CDR3 has 15 residues. The CDR3 loop is CASGTSGNPTDTQYF. The CDR3 DNA reads as TGCGCCAGCGGGACTAGCGGGAATCCAACAGATACGCAGTATTTT. The full variable domain, completed using reference TRBV5-1 and TRBJ2-3, is KAGVTQTPRYLIKTRGQQVTLSCSPISGHRSVSWYQQTPGQGLQFLFEYFSETQRNKGNFPGRFSGRQFSNSRSEMNVSTLELGDSALYLCASGTSGNPTDTQYFGPGTRLTVL.

The V call is TRBV2, the J call TRBJ2-1, with 8 bases identical to TRBD2. The CDR3 loop spans 12 amino acids. The germline gives CDR1 SNHLY, CDR2 FYNNEI. V trimming: 5 bases; J trimming: 9 bases; junction bases outside the gene matches: 3. The CDR3: CASSKTSGEQFF. CDR3 nucleotides: TGTGCCAGCAGTAAAACTAGCGGTGAGCAGTTCTTC.

This chain links TRBV10-3 with TRBJ1-2, with D perhaps TRBD1 (5 bases). This CDR3 comprises 15 residues. Germline V gene lookup returns CDR1 ENHRY and CDR2 SYGVKD. The V end lost 2 bases, the J end lost 4 bases, and 14 bases lay between the germline ends. This CDR3 is CAISEGQGGFYGYTF. The CDR3 region has the DNA TGTGCCATCAGTGAGGGGCAGGGCGGGTTCTATGGCTACACCTTC.

The gene calls are TRBV28 and TRBJ2-7; D is undetermined. The CDR3 loop spans 13 amino acids. V was cut by 6 bases and J by 2 bases, with 11 bases left in between. Germline values: CDR1 MDHEN, CDR2 SYDVKM. CDR3 residues: CASSLDGPYEQYF. DNA for the CDR3: TGTGCCAGCAGCCTGGACGGGCCCTACGAGCAGTACTTC.

This chain uses TRBV7-9 with TRBJ2-1, with 7 bases matching TRBD1. The trim removed 2 bases at V and 4 bases at J, leaving 2 bases unmatched. The CDR3 is made up of 14 amino acids. In germline, CDR1 is SEHNR, CDR2 FQNEAQ (reference sequence). The CDR3: CASSLTQGYNEQFF. Written as DNA, the CDR3 is TGTGCCAGCAGCTTAACACAGGGGTACAATGAGCAGTTCTTC.

The CDR3 protein is CASSYARNYGYTF. Here the CDR3 DNA reads TGTGCCAGCAGTTACGCAAGGAACTATGGCTACACCTTC. This chain uses TRBV6-2 or TRBV6-3 with TRBJ1-2; D is uncertain. Germline CDR1 MNHEY, CDR2 SVGEGT. With 2 bases removed from V and 2 bases from J, the gap between germline ends came to 6 bases. The CDR3 is 13 amino acids.

This chain joins TRBV2 and TRBJ2-1; D tentatively reads TRBD1 or TRBD2 (6 bases each). The CDR3 runs 10 residues. CDR1 is SNHLY and CDR2 is FYNNEI in the germline V gene. V was clipped by 10 bases and J by 10 bases, with 11 bases between them. The CDR3 here is CAIKGGEQFF. CDR3 coding DNA: TGTGCCATCAAGGGGGGCGAGCAGTTCTTC.

This chain uses TRBV19 with TRBJ2-6, with a possible D match to TRBD1 (6 bases). This CDR3 is 16 amino acids long. V was shortened by 8 bases and J by 0 bases, with 14 bases between the two germline ends. Germline lookup yields CDR1 LNHDA and CDR2 SQIVND (reference sequence). Written as DNA, the CDR3 is TGTGCCAGTGAACAGGGCGCCAGCTCTGGGGCCAACGTCCTGACTTTC. Its protein is CASEQGASSGANVLTF.

The chain is built from TRBV27 and TRBJ2-7, with D uncertain. With 1 base removed from V and 2 bases from J, the gap between germline ends came to 6 bases. The CDR3 is made up of 13 amino acids. Germline V gene data show CDR1 as MNHEY and CDR2 as SMNVEV (reference sequence). DNA for the CDR3: TGTGCCAGCAGTTTATACAAAGCCTACGAGCAGTACTTC. This encodes CASSLYKAYEQYF.

This chain joins TRBV3-1 (or the pseudogene TRBV3-2) and TRBJ2-1, with 10 bases fitting TRBD2. The CDR3 spans 17 residues. After removal of 3 bases from V and 3 bases from J, the junction contained 8 bases not matched to a gene. Germline CDR1 reads LGHDT; CDR2 reads YNNKEL (reference sequence). In nucleotides, the CDR3 is TGTGCCAGCAGCCAGGGGTCAGCGGGGGGGTTCTACAATGAGCAGTTCTTC. Translation: CASSQGSAGGFYNEQFF.

This chain uses TRBV30 with TRBJ2-3; 9 bases fit TRBD1. J was trimmed by 6 bases and V by 2 bases; bases with no gene match: 12. Germline-derived CDR1 and CDR2 are GTSNPN and SVGIG (reference sequence). The CDR3 length is 16 residues. The CDR3 coding sequence is TGTGCCTGGAGTTACGACCCGGGACAGGGAGGGGATACGCAGTATTTT. The encoded protein is CAWSYDPGQGGDTQYF.

The chain carries TRBV27 and TRBJ1-5; the D is unclear. Germline V gives CDR1 MNHEY, CDR2 SMNVEV (reference sequence). V was shortened by 0 bases and J by 1 base, with 7 bases between the two germline ends. The CDR3 sequence is 15 residues long. The CDR3 protein is CASSLSAWSNQPQHF. Here the CDR3 DNA reads TGTGCCAGCAGTTTATCTGCGTGGAGCAATCAGCCCCAGCATTTT.